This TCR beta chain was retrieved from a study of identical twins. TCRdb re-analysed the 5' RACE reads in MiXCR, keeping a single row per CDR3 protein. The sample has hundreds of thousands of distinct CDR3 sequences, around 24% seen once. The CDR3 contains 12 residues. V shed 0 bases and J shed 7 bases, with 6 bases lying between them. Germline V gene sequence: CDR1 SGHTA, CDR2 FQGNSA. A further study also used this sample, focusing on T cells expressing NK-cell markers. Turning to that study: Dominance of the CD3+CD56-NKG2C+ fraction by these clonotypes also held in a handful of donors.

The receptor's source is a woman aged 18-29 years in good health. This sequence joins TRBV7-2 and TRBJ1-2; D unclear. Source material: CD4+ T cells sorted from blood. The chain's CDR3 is CASSLAASGYTF. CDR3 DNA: TGTGCCAGCAGCTTAGCGGCCTCTGGCTACACCTTC.